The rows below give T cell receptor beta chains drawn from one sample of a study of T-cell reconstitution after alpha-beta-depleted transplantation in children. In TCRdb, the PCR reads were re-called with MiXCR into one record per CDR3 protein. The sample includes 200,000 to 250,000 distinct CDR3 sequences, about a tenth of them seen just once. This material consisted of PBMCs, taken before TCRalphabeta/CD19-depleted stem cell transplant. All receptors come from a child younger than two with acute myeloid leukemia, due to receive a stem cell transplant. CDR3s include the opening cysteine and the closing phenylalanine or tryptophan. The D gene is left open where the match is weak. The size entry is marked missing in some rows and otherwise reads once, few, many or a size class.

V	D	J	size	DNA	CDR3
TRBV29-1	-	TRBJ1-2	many	TGCAGCGTTGAAACCAACTATGGCTACACCTTC	CSVETNYGYTF
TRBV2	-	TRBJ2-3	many	TGTGCCAGCAGTGAATCCGAGTCCACAGATACGCAGTATTTT	CASSESESTDTQYF
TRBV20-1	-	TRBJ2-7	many	TGCAGTGCTAGTAGGAACGAGCAGTACTTC	CSASRNEQYF
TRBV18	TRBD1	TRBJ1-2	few	TGTGCCAGCTCGGCCCCTTATGACAGGGGAGACTATGGCTACACCTTC	CASSAPYDRGDYGYTF
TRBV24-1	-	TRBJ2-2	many	TGTGCCACCAGTGATTTGAGACGGGGCGCATCCGGGGAGCTGTTTTTT	CATSDLRRGASGELFF
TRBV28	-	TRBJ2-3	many	TGTGCCAGCACCAGGGGGGGGGCCGTCGGCACAGATACGCAGTATTTT	CASTRGGAVGTDTQYF
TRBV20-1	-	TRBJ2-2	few	TGCAGTGCTACGAGGCGGACCCCTGGCAGCACCGGGGAGCTGTTTTTT	CSATRRTPGSTGELFF
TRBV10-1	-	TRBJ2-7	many	TGCGCCAGCAGTGAGTCGGGCCGCCTCTACGAGCAGTACTTC	CASSESGRLYEQYF
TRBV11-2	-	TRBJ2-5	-	TGTGCCAGTAGCTTAGGTCGAGTTGGTTCGGAGACCCAGTACTTC	CASSLGRVGSETQYF
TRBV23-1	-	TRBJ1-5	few	TGCGCCAGCAGTAGTTTCGGACCGGGACCATATAGCAATCAGCCCCAGCATTTT	CASSSFGPGPYSNQPQHF
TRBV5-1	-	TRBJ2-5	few	TGCGCCAGCAGCTTGTTGGCAACCCAAGAGACCCAGTACTTC	CASSLLATQETQYF
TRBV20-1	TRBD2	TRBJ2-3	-	TGCAGTGCCCGGACTAGCGCCACAGATACGCAGTATTTT	CSARTSATDTQYF